These 16 T cell receptor beta chains were sequenced from one sample in a study of blood T cell repertoires in COVID-19. The repertoire was sequenced with immunoSEQ multiplex PCR; TCRdb's copy has only in-frame clones and lacks some. The sample has approximately 290,000 clones, around 85% seen once; the top ten hold approximately 4%. The sequencing sample was made of PBMCs or T cells enriched from blood (not recorded which). The receptors derive from a young woman who had recovered from COVID-19.

This clone was counted a few times. This chain uses TRBV5-6 with TRBJ1-1; D gene unclear. CDR1 is SGHDT, CDR2 YYEEEE, per germline. The CDR3 has 15 amino acids. Trimming removed 2 bases from V and 1 base from J, with 12 bases in between. CDR3 nucleotide sequence: TGTGCCAGCAGCTTCCCCACAAACCAGAACACTGAAGCTTTCTTT. This sequence encodes CASSFPTNQNTEAFF.

The V and J genes are TRBV28 and TRBJ2-1; D is possibly TRBD2 (5 bases). This CDR3 is built from 13 residues. Germline CDR1 reads MDHEN; CDR2 reads SYDVKM. V was pared by 2 bases and J by 9 bases, with 11 bases between. Here the CDR3 DNA reads TGTGCCAGCAGTTTAGCCAGGAGGAGTGAGCAGTTCTTC. Encoded protein: CASSLARRSEQFF.

V and J are TRBV7-6 and TRBJ2-3, with D perhaps TRBD2 (6 bases). V was clipped by 0 bases and J by 0 bases, with 10 bases between them. Germline values: CDR1 SGHVS, CDR2 FNYEAQ. This CDR3 region has 16 residues. CDR3 nucleotide sequence: TGTGCCAGCAGCTTAGCAGGAGGGATTAGCACAGATACGCAGTATTTT. Residues: CASSLAGGISTDTQYF. Looking up the rest from reference TRBV7-6 and TRBJ2-3 gives the full variable domain: GAGVSQSPRYKVTKRGQDVALRCDPISGHVSLYWYRQALGQGPEFLTYFNYEAQQDKSGLPNDRFSAERPEGSISTLTIQRTEQRDSAMYRCASSLAGGISTDTQYFGPGTRLTVL.

J is TRBJ1-6 and V is TRBV7-9; 7 nucleotides align to TRBD1. V gave up 1 base and J gave up 10 bases; unmatched junction bases: 7. The CDR3 sequence is 15 residues long. From germline, CDR1 is SEHNR and CDR2 FQNEAQ (reference sequence). The CDR3 coding sequence is TGTGCCAGCAGCTTAGGACAGGGAAAGAACTCACCCCTCCACTTT. Protein: CASSLGQGKNSPLHF.

The chain uses TRBV10-3 and TRBJ1-2, with TRBD1 as a possible D gene (5 bases). CDR1 is ENHRY, CDR2 SYGVKD, per germline. This CDR3 region has 13 residues. Trimming removed 3 bases from V and 6 bases from J, with 11 bases in between. The CDR3 coding sequence is TGTGCCATCAGTGACGGGCAGGGCGATGGCTACACCTTC. It translates to CAISDGQGDGYTF.

The CDR3 region is CASSEPRAGLTGELFF. The CDR3 DNA is TGTGCCAGCAGCGAACCCCGAGCGGGATTGACCGGGGAGCTGTTTTTT. V and J are TRBV7-9 and TRBJ2-2; 7 positions match TRBD2. This CDR3 spans 16 amino acids. The V gene's germline CDR1 is SEHNR and CDR2 FQNEAQ (reference sequence). Trimming cost V 5 bases and J 5 bases; bases outside gene matches: 11.

The rearrangement links TRBV3-1 (or the pseudogene TRBV3-2) to TRBJ1-5; D remains unclear. CDR3 size: 14 residues. Germline CDR1 is LGHDT and CDR2 is YNNKEL (reference sequence). Between the trimmed V and J ends, which lost 4 bases and 5 bases, there was a span of 12 bases. The CDR3 nucleotides are TGTGCCAGCAGCCCTACTGGCGGTCATCAGCCCCAGCATTTT. This gives the protein CASSPTGGHQPQHF.

The V gene is TRBV28, the J gene TRBJ2-1; unclear D gene. Trimming cost V 7 bases and J 9 bases, with 16 bases left between them. The CDR3 runs to 13 residues. Per the germline V gene, CDR1 is MDHEN and CDR2 is SYDVKM. The CDR3 nucleotides are TGTGCCAGCACCGCCTCCCAGGTCAGTGAGCAGTTCTTC. Translation: CASTASQVSEQFF. The variable domain in full, completed from reference TRBV28 and TRBJ2-1, reads DVKVTQSSRYLVKRTGEKVFLECVQDMDHENMFWYRQDPGLGLRLIYFSYDVKMKEKGDIPEGYSVSREKKERFSLILESASTNQTSMYLCASTASQVSEQFFGPGTRLTVL.

This clone has just one count. The chain recombines TRBV28 with TRBJ1-1; D uncertain. The CDR3 extends over 12 amino acids. V was shortened by 6 bases and J by 7 bases, with 12 bases between the two germline ends. Germline CDR1 MDHEN, CDR2 SYDVKM. CDR3 nucleotide sequence: TGTGCCAGCAGGGCGGGAGATTATGAAGCTTTCTTT. This gives the protein CASRAGDYEAFF.

The chain is built from TRBV7-9 and TRBJ1-1, with D possibly matching TRBD1 (6 bases). The germline V gene encodes CDR1 SEHNR and CDR2 FQNEAQ (reference sequence). Trimming left V 5 bases short and J 1 base short, with 8 bases between. The CDR3 covers 13 residues. The DNA for the CDR3 is TGTGCCAGCAGCCTACAGGGGAACACTGAAGCTTTCTTT. Encoded protein: CASSLQGNTEAFF.

V is TRBV7-9 and J is TRBJ2-7; D gene ambiguous. Deletions cut 6 bases from V and 3 bases from J, with 21 bases between. This CDR3 has 16 amino acids. Germline assignment: CDR1 SEHNR and CDR2 FQNEAQ (reference sequence). CDR3 in amino acids: CASRPRWWSGDYEQYF. Here the CDR3 DNA reads TGTGCCAGCAGACCAAGGTGGTGGTCAGGTGACTACGAGCAGTACTTC.

This clone has only one observation. CDR3 loop: CASSLRDRIEAFF. CDR3 bases: TGCGCCAGCAGTCTCCGTGACAGAATTGAAGCTTTCTTT. The V call is TRBV23-1, the J call TRBJ1-1; D perhaps matches TRBD1 (5 bases). TRBV23-1 is an ORF for which the function is uncertain. Trimming left V 4 bases short and J 7 bases short, with 13 bases between. The CDR3 covers 13 residues.

V is TRBV7-9 and J is TRBJ1-3; D gene ambiguous. V was pared by 0 bases and J by 3 bases, with 15 bases between. Germline CDR1 is SEHNR and CDR2 is FQNEAQ (reference sequence). The CDR3 runs 17 residues. DNA of the CDR3: TGTGCCAGCAGCTTAGCTTCGGCCGCATCGGGTGGAAACACCATATATTTT. Its translation: CASSLASAASGGNTIYF.

CDR3 loop: CASSQDPRGGNTIYF. The CDR3 bases are TGCGCCAGCAGCCAAGACCCCAGGGGTGGAAACACCATATATTTT. The chain recombines TRBV4-1 with TRBJ1-3, with a weak D call TRBD1 (6 bases). The CDR3 sequence is 15 residues long. Deletions cut 0 bases from V and 3 bases from J, with 9 bases between. The germline CDR1 and CDR2 sequences are MGHRA and YSYEKL.

This chain joins TRBV6-5 and TRBJ2-7; possibly TRBD1 for D (6 bases). CDR1 MNHEY and CDR2 SVGAGI come from the germline V gene. The CDR3 is 14 residues long. V lost 8 bases, J lost 3 bases, and 17 bases lay in between. CDR3 in DNA: TGTGCCAGCGGGAGATTGGCAGGGGACTACGAGCAGTACTTC. This gives the protein CASGRLAGDYEQYF.

This clone was counted a single time. The chain is built from TRBV7-2 and TRBJ2-7, with 7 positions matching TRBD1. Per germline, CDR1 SGHTA and CDR2 FQGNSA. The ends lost 1 base at V and 0 bases at J; junction bases unmatched: 6. The CDR3 runs 16 residues. The CDR3 DNA sequence: TGTGCCAGCAGCTTAGGAGGGGGCCCGAGCTCCTACGAGCAGTACTTC. It is translated as CASSLGGGPSSYEQYF.